This T cell receptor beta chain is drawn from a study of regulatory T cells in long-lasting Graves disease. This CDR3 is 18 amino acids long. With V trimmed by 1 base and J by 8 bases, 14 bases remained unmatched. Time point indicated: newly diagnosed GD, antithyroid drugs for less than 3 months. The TCR library was made from RNA that had been extracted from PBMCs in TRIzol. iRepertoire HTBI primers and Arm-PCR of CDR3 regions built TCR beta libraries. MiXCR, run by TCRdb on the multiplex PCR reads, gives a single entry per CDR3 protein. The data contain about 210,000 distinct CDR3 sequences, roughly 18% of them singletons. This clonotype was recorded at least ten times. These data also formed part of another study, on T cells in Graves' hyperthyroidism and ophthalmopathy.

Here the sequenced sample was peripheral blood mononuclear cells (PBMCs), taken at new diagnosis, from a patient treated with antithyroid drugs. V usage is TRBV12-3 or TRBV12-4 and J usage is TRBJ2-1; 10 bases are a match to TRBD1. The sequence derives from a woman in her 30s with Graves disease. CDR3 nucleotide sequence: TGTGCCAGCAGTTTAGAATCGGGAGGACAGGGGGTTTGGGATGAGCAGTTCTTC. Amino acid sequence: CASSLESGGQGVWDEQFF.